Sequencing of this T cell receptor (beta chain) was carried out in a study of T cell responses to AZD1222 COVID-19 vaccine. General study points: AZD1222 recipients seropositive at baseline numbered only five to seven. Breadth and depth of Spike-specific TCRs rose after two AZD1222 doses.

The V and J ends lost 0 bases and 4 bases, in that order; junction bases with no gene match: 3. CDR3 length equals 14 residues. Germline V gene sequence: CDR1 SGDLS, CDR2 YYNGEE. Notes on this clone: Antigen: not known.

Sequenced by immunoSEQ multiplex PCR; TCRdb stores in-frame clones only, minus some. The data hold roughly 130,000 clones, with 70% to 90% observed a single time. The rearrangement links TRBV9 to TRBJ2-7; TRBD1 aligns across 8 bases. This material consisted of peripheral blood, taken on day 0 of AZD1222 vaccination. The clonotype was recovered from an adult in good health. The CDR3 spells CASSVGDRPYEQYF. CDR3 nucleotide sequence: TGTGCCAGCAGCGTAGGGGACAGGCCTTACGAGCAGTACTTC.